A selection of T cell receptor beta chains follows, all from one sample in a study of metastatic and nonmetastatic thyroid tumors. From the PCR reads, TCRdb re-called clones with MiXCR. This sample has around 26,000 clones, with approximately 15% found just once. The sequenced sample was blood. These receptors came from a female donor with papillary thyroid cancer or a benign thyroid nodule (not recorded which). Some clones in this sample may be carry-over from other donors' samples. Each CDR3 is given with its conserved first and last residue. A D gene is named only where the DNA matches it firmly. Only part of the rows carry a size: once, few, many, or a class if the clone is expanded.

v_call,j_call,clone_size,d_call,cdr3_aa,cdr3_nt
TRBV9,TRBJ2-2,NA,TRBD2,CASSGLAGDSFSTGELFF,TGTGCCAGCAGTGGTCTAGCGGGAGACTCCTTTAGCACCGGGGAGTTGTTTTTT
TRBV2,TRBJ1-2,NA,TRBD1,CASSKAQGGYGYTF,TGTGCCAGCAGTAAAGCGCAGGGGGGCTATGGCTACACCTTC
TRBV3-1,TRBJ2-1,many,TRBD2,CASSLTSGISNEQFF,TGTGCCAGCAGCCTCACTAGCGGGATATCAAATGAGCAGTTCTTC
TRBV20-1,TRBJ1-5,many,TRBD1,CSARGTASNQPQHF,TGCAGTGCTAGGGGGACAGCTAGCAATCAGCCCCAGCATTTT
TRBV7-6,TRBJ1-6,many,NA,CASTRGPGGFNSPLHF,TGTGCCAGCACACGCGGACCCGGGGGCTTTAATTCACCCCTCCACTTT
TRBV20-1,TRBJ1-5,many,TRBD1,CSAPRGQGTIQPQHF,TGCAGTGCCCCCCGGGGACAGGGGACGATTCAGCCCCAGCATTTT
TRBV20-1,TRBJ2-7,NA,TRBD2,CSARPGGGGNEQYF,TGCAGTGCTAGACCCGGGGGGGGAGGGAACGAGCAGTACTTC
TRBV4-3,TRBJ2-2,many,NA,CASSQDRANTGELFF,TGCGCCAGCAGCCAAGATCGAGCGAACACCGGGGAGCTGTTTTTT
TRBV15,TRBJ2-5,NA,NA,CATSIVAQETQYF,TGTGCCACAAGCATAGTGGCACAAGAGACCCAGTACTTC
TRBV6-2/TRBV6-3,TRBJ2-1,many,NA,CASTTGTIHGSYNEQFF,TGTGCCAGCACCACAGGGACTATCCACGGCTCCTACAATGAGCAGTTCTTC
TRBV11-1,TRBJ2-7,many,NA,CASSPRRDHEQYF,TGTGCCAGCAGCCCCCGGAGGGACCACGAGCAGTACTTC
TRBV9,TRBJ1-6,many,NA,CASSVEGTSHNSPLHF,TGTGCCAGCAGCGTAGAGGGAACTAGCCACAATTCACCCCTCCACTTT
TRBV28,TRBJ2-7,NA,TRBD2,CAIILGTSGYEQYF,TGTGCCATCATTTTAGGGACTAGCGGCTACGAGCAGTACTTC
TRBV10-1,TRBJ2-2,few,NA,CASRPARGGYSTGKLFF,TGCGCCAGCAGACCCGCAAGAGGGGGGTACTCCACCGGGAAGCTGTTTTTT
TRBV4-1,TRBJ1-1,NA,NA,CASSQDQGLDTEAFF,TGCGCCAGCAGCCAAGATCAGGGTCTTGACACTGAAGCTTTCTTT
TRBV6-1,TRBJ1-6,few,NA,CASSEHMSSSPLHF,TGTGCCAGCAGTGAGCACATGTCTAGTTCACCCCTCCACTTT
TRBV6-2/TRBV6-3,TRBJ2-6,NA,TRBD1,CASSYIGTGGSGLRSVLTF,TGTGCCAGCAGTTACATCGGGACAGGGGGCTCTGGTCTCCGTAGCGTCCTTACTTTC
TRBV20-1,TRBJ2-2,NA,NA,CSASASGVNTWELFF,TGCAGTGCTTCAGCGAGTGGGGTGAACACCTGGGAGCTGTTTTTT
TRBV4-1,TRBJ2-1,medium-sized,NA,CASSQGALGQFF,TGCGCCAGCAGCCAAGGGGCGCTGGGGCAGTTCTTC
TRBV6-2/TRBV6-3,TRBJ2-7,medium-sized,NA,CASTQEVVRSYEQYF,TGTGCCAGCACTCAAGAGGTGGTCCGCTCCTACGAGCAGTACTTC
TRBV18,TRBJ1-5,once,NA,CASSPGSGGSNQPQHF,TGTGCCAGCTCACCGGGGAGTGGGGGTAGCAATCAGCCCCAGCATTTT
TRBV4-1,TRBJ2-7,medium-sized,NA,CASSQDWNSYEQYF,TGCGCCAGCAGCCAAGATTGGAACTCCTACGAGCAGTACTTC
TRBV6-1,TRBJ2-7,NA,TRBD1,CASSTRDREEQYF,TGTGCCAGTAGCACCCGGGACAGGGAAGAGCAGTACTTC
TRBV2,TRBJ2-3,many,NA,CASSSPGGTDTQYF,TGTGCCAGCAGTTCCCCAGGGGGCACAGATACGCAGTATTTT